These 8 T cell receptor beta chains were all obtained from the same sample, sequenced in a study of T cell clones after liver transplantation. The table came from immunoSEQ multiplex PCR; TCRdb's copy has only in-frame clones and leaves some out. The table lists 20,000 to 25,000 clones, 90% to 95% of them singletons, with around 25% in the top ten. Sequencing was performed on CD8+ T cells from blood, taken 25 months after liver transplant. Every receptor here comes from a human patient who received a liver transplant. The graft donor may have given rise to some T cells.

About this clone itself: One end of the junction fails to match germline, which may point to a read error. The V call is TRBV5-8, the J call TRBJ1-3; 9 nucleotides line up with TRBD1. Per the germline V gene, CDR1 is SGHTS and CDR2 is YDEGEE. This CDR3 has 10 residues. In nucleotides, the CDR3 is TGTGCCAGCAGCACCGGGACAGGGATATTT. Translated: CASSTGTGIF.

CDR3 residues: CASSGTESNEQFF. DNA of the CDR3: TGTGCCAGCAGTGGGACGGAGAGCAATGAGCAGTTCTTC. The V and J genes are TRBV25-1 and TRBJ2-1, with D unresolved. This CDR3 is built from 13 residues. V lost 4 bases to trimming and J lost 6 bases, with 10 bases between them. CDR1 and CDR2 (germline): MGHDK, SYGVNS. Drawing the rest from reference TRBV25-1 and TRBJ2-1, the complete variable domain is EADIYQTPRYLVIGTGKKITLECSQTMGHDKMYWYQQDPGMELHLIHYSYGVNSTEKGDLSSESTVSRIRTEHFPLTLESARPSHTSQYLCASSGTESNEQFFGPGTRLTVL.

The chain carries TRBV4-1 and TRBJ2-7; 7 positions agree with TRBD2. V dropped 5 bases and J dropped 7; count of bases not matched to a gene: 17. The germline V gene encodes CDR1 MGHRA and CDR2 YSYEKL. The CDR3 runs to 16 residues. The CDR3 is CASSYVGTSAFSEQYF. The CDR3, as DNA: TGCGCCAGCAGCTACGTAGGAACTAGCGCGTTTAGTGAGCAGTACTTC.

The DNA for the CDR3 is TGTGCCTGGGGTCCCGCCGCTTCCTACGAGCAGTACTTC. Its protein product is CAWGPAASYEQYF. This chain uses TRBV30 with TRBJ2-7; the D is unclear. Germline V gives CDR1 GTSNPN, CDR2 SVGIG (reference sequence). Trimming removed 5 bases at V and 1 base at J, with 12 bases between. This CDR3 comprises 13 residues. Full variable domain (rest looked up from reference TRBV30 and TRBJ2-7): SQTIHQWPATLVQPVGSPLSLECTVEGTSNPNLYWYRQAAGRGLQLLFYSVGIGQISSEVPQNLSASRPQDRQFILSSKKLLLSDSGFYLCAWGPAASYEQYFGPGTRLTVT.

The genes are TRBV7-3 and TRBJ2-1; 12 bases agree with TRBD2. Germline trimming cut 5 bases from V and 4 bases from J; bases unmatched to any gene: 3. Germline CDR1 reads SGHTA; CDR2 reads FQGTGA. CDR3 length: 15 amino acids. This CDR3 is CASSAGTSGYNEQFF. In nucleotides, the CDR3 is TGTGCCAGCAGCGCCGGGACTAGCGGGTACAATGAGCAGTTCTTC.

V usage is TRBV7-6 and J usage is TRBJ2-1; unclear D gene. V lost 4 bases and J lost 12, with 10 bases in between. The length of the CDR3 is 11 residues. Germline V gene lookup returns CDR1 SGHVS and CDR2 FNYEAQ. The CDR3 nucleotides read TGTGCCAGCAGCTCCCCGGTGGGGCAGTTCTTC. Protein product: CASSSPVGQFF.

The rearrangement uses TRBV6-5 and TRBJ1-1; 8 bases match TRBD1. The CDR3 covers 16 residues. With 0 bases clipped from V and 0 bases from J, the junction kept 3 bases outside the gene matches. Germline CDR1 reads MNHEY; CDR2 reads SVGAGI. The CDR3 DNA follows: TGTGCCAGCAGTTACTCCGGACAGGGAATGAACACTGAAGCTTTCTTT. Its translation is CASSYSGQGMNTEAFF.

The chain employs TRBV9 and TRBJ2-7; a possible D gene is TRBD2 (5 bases). The CDR3 is 14 residues long. Trimming pared 4 bases from V and 3 bases from J, leaving 14 bases between. Germline-derived CDR1 and CDR2 are SGDLS and YYNGEE. CDR3 nucleotide sequence: TGTGCCAGCAGCCCGTCAATCCGGGACTACGAGCAGTACTTC. This sequence encodes CASSPSIRDYEQYF. Filled out from reference TRBV9 and TRBJ2-7, the complete variable domain reads DSGVTQTPKHLITATGQRVTLRCSPRSGDLSVYWYQQSLDQGLQFLIQYYNGEERAKGNILERFSAQQFPDLHSELNLSSLELGDSALYFCASSPSIRDYEQYFGPGTRLTVT.